Presented here are 27 T cell receptor beta chains from one specimen sequenced in a study of T cell responses to AZD1222 COVID-19 vaccine. Data came from immunoSEQ multiplex PCR; TCRdb stores just in-frame clones and leaves some out. Of 90,000 to 120,000 clones listed, just over 90% are singletons. The source was peripheral blood, collected 28 days after the second AZD1222 dose. Receptor source: an adult who received the AZD1222 COVID-19 vaccine.

The chain employs TRBV6-5 and TRBJ2-7, with a tentative D call TRBD2 (6 bases). V was cut by 5 bases and J by 4 bases, with 12 bases left in between. Germline assignment: CDR1 MNHEY and CDR2 SVGAGI. The CDR3 consists of 13 residues. The DNA of the CDR3 is TGTGCCAGCAGTAGAGCAGGAGGGTACGAGCAGTACTTC. Translation: CASSRAGGYEQYF.

Sample share makes this clone medium-sized. The chain's CDR3 is CASSPARVWENQPQHF. The CDR3 coding sequence is TGTGCCAGCAGCCCCGCTCGGGTTTGGGAAAATCAGCCCCAGCATTTT. V gene TRBV7-9 combines with J gene TRBJ1-5; D is undetermined. Between the trimmed V and J ends, which lost 5 bases and 4 bases, there was a span of 18 bases. The CDR3 runs 16 residues. The germline V gene has CDR1 SEHNR and CDR2 FQNEAQ (reference sequence).

The CDR3 bases are TGTGCCAGCAGCTTAAGTCGGGGAGCGAACACCATATATTTT. As protein: CASSLSRGANTIYF. V is TRBV11-2 and J is TRBJ1-3; D is undetermined. Trimming took off 2 bases at V and 7 bases at J, with 12 bases between the two ends. The CDR3 spans 14 residues. Germline V lookup: CDR1 SGHAT, CDR2 FQNNGV.

The count of this clone is one. V usage is TRBV19 and J usage is TRBJ2-5, with D tentatively TRBD1 or TRBD2 (5 bases each). The germline V gene has CDR1 LNHDA and CDR2 SQIVND (reference sequence). The CDR3 is 14 residues long. The V end was cut by 5 bases, the J end by 5 bases, with 15 bases between. In nucleotides, the CDR3 is TGTGCCAGTAGTCCCGTTGGGGGTCTGGAGACCCAGTACTTC. This translates into CASSPVGGLETQYF.

The genes are TRBV6-2 or TRBV6-3 and TRBJ2-1; D may be TRBD2 (5 bases). The CDR3 contains 13 residues. The V end was cut by 6 bases, the J end by 4 bases, with 10 bases between. CDR1 and CDR2 (germline): MNHEY, SVGEGT. The CDR3: CASSPDYYNEQFF. The CDR3 DNA sequence: TGTGCCAGCAGCCCCGACTATTACAATGAGCAGTTCTTC.

J is TRBJ2-6 and V is TRBV6-4, with D hard to call. Germline-derived CDR1 and CDR2 are MRHNA and SNTAGT. This CDR3 has 13 residues. V lost 6 bases and J 0 bases, leaving 3 bases between the germline ends. CDR3 bases: TGTGCCAGCAGACACTCTGGGGCCAACGTCCTGACTTTC. This sequence encodes CASRHSGANVLTF.

In DNA, the CDR3 is TGTGCCAGCAGCGCCCGAGGGGCAGTTAATTCACCCCTCCACTTT. Translated: CASSARGAVNSPLHF. This sequence joins TRBV11-2 and TRBJ1-6, with D perhaps TRBD1 (5 bases). Trimming pared 5 bases from V and 6 bases from J, leaving 14 bases between. Germline V gene data show CDR1 as SGHAT and CDR2 as FQNNGV. The CDR3 has 15 residues.

The chain links TRBV24-1 to TRBJ2-1; tentatively, D is TRBD2 (6 bases). Germline V gene data show CDR1 as KGHDR and CDR2 as SFDVKD. The V and J ends lost 4 bases and 9 bases respectively, with 15 bases between them. This CDR3 comprises 14 residues. The DNA for the CDR3 is TGTGCCACCAGTGAGGCGGGGATATTAGGTGAGCAGTTCTTC. This gives the protein CATSEAGILGEQFF.

The rearrangement joins TRBV10-3 to TRBJ2-5; no clear D gene. The germline V and J ends were trimmed by 6 bases and 1 base, with 12 bases remaining between them. Germline CDR1 and CDR2: ENHRY and SYGVKD. This CDR3 is 14 amino acids long. Written as DNA, the CDR3 is TGTGCCATCAGACCAGACAATTCCCAAGAGACCCAGTACTTC. This codes for CAIRPDNSQETQYF.

The table lists this clone with a count of one. This rearrangement joins TRBV5-6 to TRBJ1-4; perhaps TRBD1 as D (6 bases). Trimming took off 2 bases at V and 7 bases at J, with 12 bases between the two ends. Germline V gene sequence: CDR1 SGHDT, CDR2 YYEEEE. The CDR3 covers 14 residues. CDR3 sequence: CASSFRGSGEKLFF. The CDR3 nucleotides are TGTGCCAGCAGCTTCAGGGGAAGCGGTGAAAAACTGTTTTTT.

V usage is TRBV2 and J usage is TRBJ1-5, with TRBD1 matching over 10 bases. V was pared by 8 bases and J by 0 bases, with 10 bases of the junction left unmatched. The CDR3 covers 17 residues. Germline V CDR1 and CDR2: SNHLY, FYNNEI. The CDR3 protein is CASGRDRGPISNQPQHF. DNA of the CDR3: TGTGCCAGCGGACGGGACAGGGGCCCGATTAGCAATCAGCCCCAGCATTTT.

V usage is TRBV29-1 and J usage is TRBJ2-7; 14 bases align to TRBD2. CDR3 size: 14 residues. The V and J ends lost 3 bases and 3 bases, in that order; junction bases with no gene match: 1. From germline, CDR1 is SQVTM and CDR2 ANQGSEA. The CDR3 DNA sequence: TGCAGCGTTGAGGGACTAGCGGGAGTCTACGAGCAGTACTTC. This translates into CSVEGLAGVYEQYF.

Written as DNA, the CDR3 is TGTGCCAGCAGCTTTGGGGGCGCGAACACCGGGGAGCTGTTTTTT. It codes for CASSFGGANTGELFF. The J gene is TRBJ2-2, the V gene TRBV11-3; the D gene is possibly TRBD1 (6 bases). Germline V gene sequence: CDR1 SGHNT, CDR2 YENEEA. The CDR3 consists of 15 residues. Trimming pared 3 bases from V and 0 bases from J, leaving 8 bases between. The full variable domain, its missing parts supplied by reference TRBV11-3 and TRBJ2-2, is EAGVVQSPRYKIIEKKQPVAFWCNPISGHNTLYWYLQNLGQGPELLIRYENEEAVDDSQLPKDRFSAERLKGVDSTLKIQPAELGDSAVYLCASSFGGANTGELFFGEGSRLTVL.

The chain recombines TRBV27 with TRBJ2-2; D uncertain. The ends were cut back, 1 base at V and 4 bases at J, with 10 bases in the middle. The CDR3 totals 15 residues. From germline, CDR1 is MNHEY and CDR2 SMNVEV (reference sequence). DNA for the CDR3: TGTGCCAGCAGTTTATGGTTGGCAGGCACCGGGGAGCTGTTTTTT. It translates to CASSLWLAGTGELFF.

The CDR3, as DNA: TGTGCCAGCAGTGAAGCGGACGGGCGGGGTGGCTATGGCTACACCTTC. This gives the protein CASSEADGRGGYGYTF. The chain carries TRBV2 and TRBJ1-2; D unclear. CDR1 and CDR2 from the germline V gene are SNHLY and FYNNEI. Trimming removed 0 bases at V and 4 bases at J, with 15 bases between. The CDR3 length is 16 residues.

The chain carries TRBV11-2 and TRBJ1-6; D may be TRBD1 (5 bases). The germline V gene has CDR1 SGHAT and CDR2 FQNNGV. With 5 bases removed from V and 7 bases from J, the gap between germline ends came to 18 bases. The CDR3 runs 16 residues. The DNA for the CDR3 is TGTGCCAGCAGCCACCTGAAGGCAGGGTGGAATTCACCCCTCCACTTT. It codes for CASSHLKAGWNSPLHF.

This rearrangement joins TRBV7-9 to TRBJ2-7, with D possibly being TRBD2 (6 bases). Deletions cut 3 bases from V and 6 bases from J, with 15 bases between. Germline V lookup: CDR1 SEHNR, CDR2 FQNEAQ (reference sequence). The CDR3 is 14 residues long. CDR3 amino acids: CASSFEVGGGEQYF. DNA of the CDR3: TGTGCCAGCAGCTTTGAGGTGGGGGGAGGCGAGCAGTACTTC.

This clone occurred once. The rearrangement uses TRBV5-5 and TRBJ2-2; D is unclear. With 0 bases removed from V and 3 bases from J, the gap between germline ends came to 6 bases. CDR1 SGHKS and CDR2 YYEKEE come from the germline V gene (reference sequence). CDR3 length: 14 amino acids. The CDR3 is CASSLGQDTGELFF. The CDR3 DNA is TGTGCCAGCAGCTTGGGGCAGGACACCGGGGAGCTGTTTTTT.

The chain carries TRBV19 and TRBJ1-5; TRBD1 is a possible D gene (5 bases). This CDR3 is built from 14 residues. Trimming took off 4 bases at V and 3 bases at J, with 10 bases between the two ends. Germline-derived CDR1 and CDR2 are LNHDA and SQIVND (reference sequence). The chain's CDR3 is CASSTPGFNQPQHF. DNA for the CDR3: TGTGCCAGTAGTACCCCAGGGTTCAATCAGCCCCAGCATTTT.

This chain connects TRBV6-5 to TRBJ1-2; unclear D gene. The germline gives CDR1 MNHEY, CDR2 SVGAGI. The V end was cut by 1 base, the J end by 7 bases, with 10 bases between. This CDR3 spans 13 amino acids. The CDR3 coding sequence is TGTGCCAGCAGTTACTTGCCTCCGGGTGGCTACACCTTC. This translates into CASSYLPPGGYTF.

This chain links TRBV11-1 with TRBJ2-7; no definite D call. Trimming removed 1 base at V and 2 bases at J, with 12 bases between. Germline CDR1 SGHAT, CDR2 FQDESV (reference sequence). The CDR3 consists of 15 residues. The CDR3 spells CASSLDRSPTYEQYF. The DNA for the CDR3 is TGTGCCAGCAGCTTAGACAGATCTCCAACCTACGAGCAGTACTTC.

This CDR3 reads CASSPGLNSPLHF. DNA for the CDR3: TGTGCCAGCTCACCAGGGTTGAATTCACCCCTCCACTTT. This chain links TRBV18 with TRBJ1-6; the D is unclear. CDR3 length equals 13 residues. V was clipped by 2 bases and J by 7 bases, with 6 bases between them. The germline V gene has CDR1 KGHSH and CDR2 LQKENI.

This clone was observed a single time. This chain joins TRBV5-4 and TRBJ1-1; perhaps TRBD1 as D (5 bases). The germline V gene has CDR1 SGHNT and CDR2 YYREEE (reference sequence). There are 15 residues in the CDR3. Trimming left V 3 bases short and J 1 base short, with 13 bases between. This CDR3 is CASSSGGVRNTEAFF. CDR3 coding DNA: TGTGCCAGCAGCTCGGGGGGGGTGAGGAACACTGAAGCTTTCTTT.

The gene calls are TRBV30 and TRBJ2-7; D is ambiguous. The length of the CDR3 is 12 residues. Germline V gene data show CDR1 as GTSNPN and CDR2 as SVGIG (reference sequence). The V and J ends lost 6 bases and 2 bases respectively, with 11 bases between them. Here the CDR3 reads CACDDGTYEQYF. The CDR3 DNA reads TGTGCCTGTGATGACGGAACCTACGAGCAGTACTTC.

The genes are TRBV12-5 and TRBJ2-5; 8 nucleotides line up with TRBD2. The CDR3 has 16 residues. The germline gives CDR1 LGHNT, CDR2 FRNRAP. J gave up 4 bases and V 5 bases, and 12 bases lay outside the gene matches. The CDR3 DNA is TGTGCTAGTGGTCCGTTTAGCCTTAGCGGGACAGAGACCCAGTACTTC. Translation: CASGPFSLSGTETQYF. The whole variable domain, remainder taken from reference TRBV12-5 and TRBJ2-5, is DARVTQTPRHKVTEMGQEVTMRCQPILGHNTVFWYRQTMMQGLELLAYFRNRAPLDDSGMPKDRFSAEMPDATLATLKIQPSEPRDSAVYFCASGPFSLSGTETQYFGPGTRLLVL.

V gene TRBV19 combines with J gene TRBJ1-2; D not certain. With 3 bases removed from V and 4 bases from J, the gap between germline ends came to 12 bases. The CDR3 length is 14 residues. Per germline, CDR1 LNHDA and CDR2 SQIVND (reference sequence). Here the CDR3 reads CASSMARQPYGYTF. Written as DNA, the CDR3 is TGTGCCAGTAGTATGGCTCGGCAGCCCTATGGCTACACCTTC.

V usage is TRBV14 and J usage is TRBJ2-6, with 10 bases identical to TRBD1. Germline V gene sequence: CDR1 SGHDN, CDR2 FVKESK. The CDR3 consists of 18 residues. V shed 4 bases, J shed 1 base, and the junction held 7 bases outside the gene matches. The DNA of the CDR3 is TGTGCCAGCAGCCTGCCAGGGACAGGGGATTCTGGGGCCAACGTCCTGACTTTC. This gives the protein CASSLPGTGDSGANVLTF.